This T cell receptor (beta chain) emerged from a study of blood T cell repertoires in COVID-19. In the study overall: Spain, Italy and the United States supplied samples that represented acute and convalescent COVID-19. T cells, B-cell-depleted T cells, or PBMCs provided the cDNA or gDNA that served as material.

In the source study's methods: Estimates of nucleated cell counts were drawn from the amplification of reference gene primers. The data were produced by immunoSEQ multiplex PCR, yet TCRdb's version contains in-frame clones alone and is incomplete. Clone size and the V and J calls come from that table; the DNA yielded D and trimming. Among 200,000 or so clones, around 85% were seen once, and the ten largest hold approximately 5%. This clone has only a few counts. Material: peripheral blood. This sequence originates from a human donor in a cohort sampled during active COVID-19.

This CDR3 reads CSVGQGDEQYF. CDR3 sequence (DNA): TGCAGCGTTGGGCAGGGGGACGAGCAGTACTTC. The chain is built from TRBV29-1 and TRBJ2-7; 7 bases are shared with TRBD1. The ends lost 4 bases at V and 5 bases at J; junction bases unmatched: 2. Germline values: CDR1 SQVTM, CDR2 ANQGSEA. The CDR3 is 11 amino acids.